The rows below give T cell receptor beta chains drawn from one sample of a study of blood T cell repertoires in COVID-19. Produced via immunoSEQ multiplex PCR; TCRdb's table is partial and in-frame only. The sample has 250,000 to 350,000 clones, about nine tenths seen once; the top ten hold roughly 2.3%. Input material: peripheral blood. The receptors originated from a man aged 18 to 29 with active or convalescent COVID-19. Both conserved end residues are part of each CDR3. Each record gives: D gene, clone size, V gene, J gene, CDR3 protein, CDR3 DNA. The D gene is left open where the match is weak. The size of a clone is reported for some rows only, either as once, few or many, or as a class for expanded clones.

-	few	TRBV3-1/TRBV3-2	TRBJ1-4	CASSLRGVTNEKLFF	TGTGCCAGCAGCCTCCGCGGGGTAACTAATGAAAAACTGTTTTTT
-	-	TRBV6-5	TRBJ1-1	CASSYGAVANTEAFF	TGTGCCAGCAGTTACGGGGCAGTCGCTAACACTGAAGCTTTCTTT
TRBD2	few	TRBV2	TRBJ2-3	CASRDRVASGRTDTQYF	TGTGCCAGCAGGGACCGGGTAGCTAGCGGGAGGACAGATACGCAGTATTTT
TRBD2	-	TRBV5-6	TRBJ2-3	CASSLAMLAVGTDTQYF	TGTGCCAGCAGCTTGGCCATGCTAGCGGTGGGCACAGATACGCAGTATTTT
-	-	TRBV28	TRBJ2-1	CASSYRARGRRVSYNEQFF	TGTGCCAGCAGTTACCGGGCCCGGGGAAGGCGGGTCTCCTACAATGAGCAGTTCTTC
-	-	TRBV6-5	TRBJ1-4	CASRRRANEKLFF	TGTGCCAGCAGACGGAGGGCTAATGAAAAACTGTTTTTT
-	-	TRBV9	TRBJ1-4	CASSSGLTNEKLFF	TGTGCCAGCAGTTCAGGGCTAACTAATGAAAAACTGTTTTTT
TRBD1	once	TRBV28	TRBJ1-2	CAGGTGTYGYTF	TGTGCCGGGGGGACAGGGACCTATGGCTACACCTTC
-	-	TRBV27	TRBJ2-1	CASSLWRAGEQFF	TGTGCCAGCAGTTTATGGAGGGCGGGGGAGCAGTTCTTC
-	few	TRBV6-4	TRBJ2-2	CASSARGSDTGELFF	TGTGCCAGCAGTGCTAGAGGGAGTGACACCGGGGAGCTGTTTTTT